The T cell receptor beta chain described here comes from a study of CXCR3-negative and CXCR3-positive naive CD8 T cells. UMI-labeled 5' RACE yielded the TRB cDNA libraries. After re-calling the 5' RACE reads, TCRdb lists one entry per CDR3 protein, DNA absent. This sample's clone table lists around 88,000 distinct CDR3 sequences. This CDR3 is built from 13 residues. Looked up from germline, CDR1 is SEHNR and CDR2 is FQNEAQ (reference sequence). Findings and caveats of the study: When CXCR3-positive naive cells were set against CXCR3-negative naive cells, the former had more hydrophobic TRB CDR3s.

In the case of this clonotype: The antigen is unknown.

The specimen sequenced was naive CXCR3+ CD8+ T cells from blood. Subset here: CD45RO-CCR7+CD27+CD95- naive CD8+ T cells expressing CXCR3 (TNR3+). The receptor was isolated from a human donor in good health. Some clones in this sample may be carry-over from other donors' samples. The chain carries TRBV7-9 and TRBJ2-2; TCRdb's assignment of TRBD2 cannot be checked, as there is no DNA. The chain's CDR3 is CASSRTSGGLLFF. Combining the CDR3 with reference TRBV7-9 and TRBJ2-2 gives the whole variable domain DTGVSQNPRHKITKRGQNVTFRCDPISEHNRLYWYRQTLGQGPEFLTYFQNEAQLEKSRLLSDRFSAERPKGSFSTLEIQRTEQGDSAMYLCASSRTSGGLLFFGEGSRLTVL.